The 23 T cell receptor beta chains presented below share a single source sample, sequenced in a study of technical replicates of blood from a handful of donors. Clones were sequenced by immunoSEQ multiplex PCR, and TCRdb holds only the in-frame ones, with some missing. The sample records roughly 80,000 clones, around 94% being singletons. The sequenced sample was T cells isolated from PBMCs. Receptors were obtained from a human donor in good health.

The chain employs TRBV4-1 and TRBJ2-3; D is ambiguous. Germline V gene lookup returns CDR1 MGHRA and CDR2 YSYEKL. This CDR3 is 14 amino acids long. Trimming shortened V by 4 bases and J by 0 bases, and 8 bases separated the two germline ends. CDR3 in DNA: TGCGCCAGCAGCCGAACAGTTAGCACAGATACGCAGTATTTT. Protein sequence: CASSRTVSTDTQYF.

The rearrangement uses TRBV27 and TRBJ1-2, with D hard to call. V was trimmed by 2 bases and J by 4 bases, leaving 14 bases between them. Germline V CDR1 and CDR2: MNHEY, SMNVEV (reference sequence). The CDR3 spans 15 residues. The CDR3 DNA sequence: TGTGCCAGCAGTTTAGGCGGGAATGCTCTCTATGGCTACACCTTC. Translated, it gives CASSLGGNALYGYTF.

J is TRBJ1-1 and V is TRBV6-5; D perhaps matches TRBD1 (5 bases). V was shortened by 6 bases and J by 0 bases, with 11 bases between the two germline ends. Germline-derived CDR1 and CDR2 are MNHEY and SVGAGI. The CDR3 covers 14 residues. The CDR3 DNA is TGTGCCAGCAGGGGGGGGGTCATGAACACTGAAGCTTTCTTT. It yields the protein CASRGGVMNTEAFF.

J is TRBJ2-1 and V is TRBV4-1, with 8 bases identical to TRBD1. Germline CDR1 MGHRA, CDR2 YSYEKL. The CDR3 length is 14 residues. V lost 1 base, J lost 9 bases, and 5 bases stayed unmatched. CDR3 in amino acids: CASSQGGGTGEQFF. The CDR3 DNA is TGCGCCAGCAGCCAAGGTGGCGGGACAGGTGAGCAGTTCTTC.

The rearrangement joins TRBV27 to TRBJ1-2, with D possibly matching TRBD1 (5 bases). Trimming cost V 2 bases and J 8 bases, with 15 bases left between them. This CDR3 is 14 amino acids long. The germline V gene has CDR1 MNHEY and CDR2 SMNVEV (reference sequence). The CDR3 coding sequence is TGTGCCAGCAGTTTAGCGGGGCCTGCTGGGGGCTACACCTTC. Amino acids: CASSLAGPAGGYTF.

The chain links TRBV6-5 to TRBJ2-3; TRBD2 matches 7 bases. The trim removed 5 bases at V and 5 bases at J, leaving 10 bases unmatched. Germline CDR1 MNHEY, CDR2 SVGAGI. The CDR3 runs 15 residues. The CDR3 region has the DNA TGTGCCAGCAGTAGGCAGGCGGGAGTGGGAGATACGCAGTATTTT. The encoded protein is CASSRQAGVGDTQYF.

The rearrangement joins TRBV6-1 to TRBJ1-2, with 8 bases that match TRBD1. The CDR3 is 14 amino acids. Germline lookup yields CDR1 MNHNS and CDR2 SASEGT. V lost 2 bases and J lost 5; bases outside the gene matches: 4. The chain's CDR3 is CASSEFQGAYGYTF. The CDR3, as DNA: TGTGCCAGCAGTGAATTTCAGGGGGCGTATGGCTACACCTTC.

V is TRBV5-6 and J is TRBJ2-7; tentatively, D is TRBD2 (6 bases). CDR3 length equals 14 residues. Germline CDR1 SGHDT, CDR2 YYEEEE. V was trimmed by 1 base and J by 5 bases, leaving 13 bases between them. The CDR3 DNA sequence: TGTGCCAGCAGCTTGAGGCTAGCGACTAACGAGCAGTACTTC. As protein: CASSLRLATNEQYF.

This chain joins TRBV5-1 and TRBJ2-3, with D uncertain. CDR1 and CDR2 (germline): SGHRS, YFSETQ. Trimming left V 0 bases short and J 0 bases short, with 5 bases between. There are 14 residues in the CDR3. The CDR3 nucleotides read TGCGCCAGCAGCTTGGGAGTTAGCACAGATACGCAGTATTTT. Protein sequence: CASSLGVSTDTQYF. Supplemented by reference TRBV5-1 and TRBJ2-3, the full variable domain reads KAGVTQTPRYLIKTRGQQVTLSCSPISGHRSVSWYQQTPGQGLQFLFEYFSETQRNKGNFPGRFSGRQFSNSRSEMNVSTLELGDSALYLCASSLGVSTDTQYFGPGTRLTVL.

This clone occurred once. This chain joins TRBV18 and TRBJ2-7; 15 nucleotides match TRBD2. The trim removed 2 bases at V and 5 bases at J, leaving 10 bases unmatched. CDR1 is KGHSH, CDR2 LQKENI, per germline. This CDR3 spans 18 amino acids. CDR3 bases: TGTGCCAGCTCACCAAAGCAGCCCGGGACTAGCGGGAGGAACGAGCAGTACTTC. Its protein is CASSPKQPGTSGRNEQYF.

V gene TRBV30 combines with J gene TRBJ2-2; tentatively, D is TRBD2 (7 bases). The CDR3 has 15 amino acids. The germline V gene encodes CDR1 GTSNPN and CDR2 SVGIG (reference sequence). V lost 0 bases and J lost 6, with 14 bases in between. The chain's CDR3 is CAWSVGGAHPGELFF. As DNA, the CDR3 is TGTGCCTGGAGTGTAGGGGGGGCGCATCCCGGGGAGCTGTTTTTT.

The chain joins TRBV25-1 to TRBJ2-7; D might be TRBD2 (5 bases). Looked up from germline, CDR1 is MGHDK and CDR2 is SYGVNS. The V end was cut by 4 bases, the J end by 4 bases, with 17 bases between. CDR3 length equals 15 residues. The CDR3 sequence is CASSVLRDGKYEQYF. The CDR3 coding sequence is TGTGCCAGCAGTGTGTTACGGGATGGAAAATACGAGCAGTACTTC.

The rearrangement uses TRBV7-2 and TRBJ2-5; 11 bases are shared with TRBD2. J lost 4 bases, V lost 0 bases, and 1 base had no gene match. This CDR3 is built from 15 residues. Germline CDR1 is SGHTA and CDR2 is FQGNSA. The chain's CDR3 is CASSLAGLAGETQYF. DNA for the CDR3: TGTGCCAGCAGCTTAGCCGGACTAGCGGGAGAGACCCAGTACTTC.

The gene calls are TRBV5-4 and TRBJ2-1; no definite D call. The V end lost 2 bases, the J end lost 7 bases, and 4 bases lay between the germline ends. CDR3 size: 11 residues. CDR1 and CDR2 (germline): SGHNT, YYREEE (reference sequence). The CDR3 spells CASSFLNEQFF. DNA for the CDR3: TGTGCCAGCAGCTTCCTAAATGAGCAGTTCTTC.

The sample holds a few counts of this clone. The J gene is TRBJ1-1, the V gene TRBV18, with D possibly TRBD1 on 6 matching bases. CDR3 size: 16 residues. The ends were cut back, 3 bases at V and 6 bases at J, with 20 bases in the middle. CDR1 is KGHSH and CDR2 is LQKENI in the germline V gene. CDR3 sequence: CASSPDGYRDRAEAFF. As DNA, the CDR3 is TGTGCCAGCTCACCTGACGGCTACAGGGATCGCGCTGAAGCTTTCTTT.

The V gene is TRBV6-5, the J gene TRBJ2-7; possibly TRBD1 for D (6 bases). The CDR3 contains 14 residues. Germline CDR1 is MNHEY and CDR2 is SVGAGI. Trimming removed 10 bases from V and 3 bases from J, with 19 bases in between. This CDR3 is CATLGGQQIYEQYF. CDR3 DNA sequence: TGTGCCACCCTGGGCGGACAGCAAATCTACGAGCAGTACTTC.

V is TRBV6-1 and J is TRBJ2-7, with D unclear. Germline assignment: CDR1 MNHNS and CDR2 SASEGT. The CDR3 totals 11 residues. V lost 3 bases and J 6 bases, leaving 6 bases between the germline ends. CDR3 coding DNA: TGTGCCAGCAGTGAGGCTGGCGAGCAGTACTTC. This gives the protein CASSEAGEQYF.

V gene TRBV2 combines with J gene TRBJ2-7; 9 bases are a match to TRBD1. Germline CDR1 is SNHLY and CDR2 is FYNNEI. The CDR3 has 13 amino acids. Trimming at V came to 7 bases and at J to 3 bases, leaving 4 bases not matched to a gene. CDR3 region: CASMGTGIYEQYF. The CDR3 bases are TGTGCCAGCATGGGGACAGGGATCTACGAGCAGTACTTC.

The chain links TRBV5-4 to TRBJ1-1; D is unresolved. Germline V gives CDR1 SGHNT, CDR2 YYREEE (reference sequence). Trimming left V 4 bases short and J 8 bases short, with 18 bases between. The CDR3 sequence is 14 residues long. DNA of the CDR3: TGTGCCAGCAGCGCAGGTGGTCAGGCGGGCGAAGCTTTCTTT. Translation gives CASSAGGQAGEAFF.

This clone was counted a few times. CDR3 amino acids: CASSSGPGFSIDQPQHF. In DNA form, the CDR3 reads TGTGCCAGCAGTTCAGGACCGGGGTTCTCGATCGATCAGCCCCAGCATTTT. This chain uses TRBV27 with TRBJ1-5; D is undetermined. CDR1 and CDR2 (germline): MNHEY, SMNVEV (reference sequence). The CDR3 loop spans 17 amino acids. Trimming pared 4 bases from V and 5 bases from J, leaving 21 bases between.

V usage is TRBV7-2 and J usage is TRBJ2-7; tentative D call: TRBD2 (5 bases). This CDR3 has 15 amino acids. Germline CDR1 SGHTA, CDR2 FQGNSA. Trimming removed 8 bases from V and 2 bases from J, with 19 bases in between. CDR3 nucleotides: TGTGCCAGCGCCTTCTCGGAGCGGAGGCCCTACGAGCAGTACTTC. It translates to CASAFSERRPYEQYF. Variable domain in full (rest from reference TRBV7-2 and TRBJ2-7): GAGVSQSPSNKVTEKGKDVELRCDPISGHTALYWYRQSLGQGLEFLIYFQGNSAPDKSGLPSDRFSAERTGGSVSTLTIQRTQQEDSAVYLCASAFSERRPYEQYFGPGTRLTVT.

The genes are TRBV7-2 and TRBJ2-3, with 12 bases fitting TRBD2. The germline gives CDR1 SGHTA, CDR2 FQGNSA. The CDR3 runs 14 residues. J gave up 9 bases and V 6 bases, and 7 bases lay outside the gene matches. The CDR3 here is CASSLRLAGATQYF. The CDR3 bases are TGTGCCAGCAGTTTGCGACTAGCGGGAGCCACGCAGTATTTT.

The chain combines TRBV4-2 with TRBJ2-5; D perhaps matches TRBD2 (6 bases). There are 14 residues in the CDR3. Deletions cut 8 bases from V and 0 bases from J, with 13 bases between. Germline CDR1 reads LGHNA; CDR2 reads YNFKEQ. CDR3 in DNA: TGTGCCAGCGGTCCACGGGACTACCAAGAGACCCAGTACTTC. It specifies CASGPRDYQETQYF.